This T cell receptor (beta chain) was captured in a study of CD8+CD57+ T cells in acquired aplastic anemia listed by TCRdb under 2018. General notes on the study: A mean of around 3.2 ug of DNA, ranging from roughly 0.19 to 27.4 ug, was extracted from sorted CD4+ and CD8+ cells. CD8+CD57+ expansion was defined as a frequency above the mean frequency observed in healthy subjects. Overall results and qualifications from the work: CD8+ Simpson's diversity did not differ significantly between patients and healthy controls (P=0.060). Roughly 29 CD8+ CDR3 sequences were found to be shared between patients and controls, but these sequences appeared to be highly expressed in patients and within the immunodominant clones of the patients.

Genomic DNA was used as template for profiling of TCR beta VDJ combinations and CDR3 sequences. TCR repertoire sequencing was run on an Illumina HiSeq 2000. On the study's bioinformatics: TRBV/TRBJ rearrangement plots, CDR3 size and DJ length profiles, and Simpson's diversity index were used to assess repertoires. The immunodominant clone was defined as the most abundant DNA sequence in deep sequencing data. CDR3 amino acid sequences were checked for sharing across subjects and were also compared against the VDJdb database and published repertoires. The raw public reads went through TCRdb reprocessing: fastp at Q25, MiXCR clone calling, in-frame beta chains kept. Each CDR3 protein appears once, grouped with its most common genes and DNA. The V and J calls here are based on TCRdb, not the publication. A total of under 250,000 distinct CDR3 sequences appear in this sample, around 45% of them only once. Under 9% of the sample goes to the ten largest clones.

Patients chosen for sequencing had shown expansion of CD8+CD57+ cells by flow cytometry. Every patient had a diagnosis of severe acquired aplastic anemia based on International Study of Aplastic Anemia and Agranulocytosis and Camitta criteria. No patient had received any therapy when blood was sampled. TCR repertoires of sorted CD4+ and CD8+ blood T cells from severe aplastic anemia patients and healthy subjects were deep-sequenced in the study. Patients were enrolled in the USA under clinicaltrials.gov protocols 00001620, 01623167, 00001397, 00071045, 00081523 and 00961064. Ficoll-Paque density gradient centrifugation was used to isolate peripheral blood mononuclear cells. Before DNA extraction, CD4+ and CD8+ T cells were sorted by FACS or by magnetic beads. This clonotype was found many times. The antigen it recognizes is unknown. Base quality data are lacking; no much larger clone is found one base away.

V is cut by 1 base and J by 7 bases, and the space between the germline ends is 11 bases. From its cysteine to its phenylalanine, the CDR3 spans 14 amino acids. Just the 42-base CDR3 DNA is kept, in frame starting at base 1. CDR1 GTSNPN and CDR2 SVGIG were looked up in the germline V gene (reference sequence). The rearrangement joined TRBV30 to TRBJ1-6, with TRBD1 perhaps the D gene, on 6 matching bases. This TCR was sampled from a human donor with aplastic anemia. Material: sorted CD4+, CD8+, or CD8+CD57+ T cells (not recorded which) from PBMCs. CDR3 protein: CAWSGWQGNSPLHF. The nucleotide sequence reads TGTGCCTGGAGTGGGTGGCAGGGGAATTCACCCCTCCACTTT.